This T cell receptor (beta chain) originates from a study of T-cell reconstitution after alpha-beta-depleted transplantation in children (dated by TCRdb to 2016 to 2017). In terms of the full investigation: T-cell immune reconstitution after TCRalphabeta/CD19-depleted allogeneic hematopoietic cell transplantation in children was quantitatively tracked in the study by means of TCR repertoire profiling. The paper as a whole reports these results and caveats: In some patients, high TCRbeta diversity at day 60 was attributed to recipient T cells and intrathymic progenitors that had survived conditioning. Over subsequent months, a decline in hyperexpanded clone frequencies was noted, and after one year, T-cell counts and TCRbeta diversity were mostly ascribed to newly produced T cells. Apparently early alphabetaT-cell count recovery about two months after transplant reportedly relied on only several hundred rapidly expanded clones derived from non-depleted graft cells.

Note on this clonotype: Its antigen is still unknown. One base away there is no much larger clone; base qualities are not given.

Taken from cysteine to phenylalanine, the CDR3 has 15 residues. Only the CDR3 part of the read is kept: 45 bases, read in frame from the first base. Trimming takes 1 base off V and 3 bases off J; junction bases not matched to a gene: 4. Per the germline V gene (reference sequence), LNHNV is the CDR1 and YYDKDF is the CDR2. The library was generated by PCR. The instrument given in TCRdb is Illumina HiSeq 2500. TCR libraries were prepared with molecular barcoding, using unique molecular identifiers to normalize TCRbeta repertoire quantification. The raw public reads went through TCRdb reprocessing: fastp at Q25, MiXCR clone calling, in-frame beta chains kept. Duplicate CDR3 protein sequences are folded into a single record with the most common DNA and genes. The sample has roughly 350,000 distinct CDR3 sequences on record, around 15% of them singletons. The ten biggest clones cover around two fifths of the sample.

The label giving this sample's treatment or condition can be read as: allogeneic hematopoietic cell transplantation with graft depleted of TCRalphabeta T cells and CD19 B cells. Transplant recipients were children who received TCRalphabeta/CD19-depleted allogeneic hematopoietic cell grafts. This clonotype was obtained from a male patient aged 2 to 9 who had a stem cell transplant for acute lymphoblastic leukemia, so the T cells may come from the graft donor. This sequence uses TRBV15 and TRBJ2-3; TRBD1 lines up with 7 middle nucleotides. The starting material was PBMCs, mostly from graft donor cells, obtained 360 days after TCRalphabeta/CD19-depleted stem cell transplant. The CDR3 reads CATSRVPTGTDTQYF. DNA sequence: TGTGCCACCAGCAGAGTCCCGACAGGGACAGATACGCAGTATTTT.